Presented here are 30 T cell receptor beta chains from one specimen sequenced in a study of cytomegalovirus exposure and HLA in healthy donors. Primers for the PCR totalled 60 Vbeta and 13 Jbeta. The method was immunoSEQ multiplex PCR; TCRdb's version includes in-frame clones alone and lacks a portion of them. The profile shows about 180,000 clones, around 77% of them singletons. Specimen: PBMCs. The receptors come from a man between 60 and 75 years old in good health and CMV-seronegative.

This clone was recorded a few times. V and J are TRBV2 and TRBJ1-2, with D perhaps matching TRBD1 (6 bases). The CDR3 has 15 amino acids. The germline gives CDR1 SNHLY, CDR2 FYNNEI. Trimming removed 1 base from V and 8 bases from J, with 17 bases in between. The CDR3 nucleotides read TGTGCCAGCAGTGAAGGTGGGGCCCTCCAGGGGGGCTACACCTTC. Translating it yields CASSEGGALQGGYTF. Full variable domain (missing parts from reference TRBV2 and TRBJ1-2): EPEVTQTPSHQVTQMGQEVILRCVPISNHLYFYWYRQILGQKVEFLVSFYNNEISEKSEIFDDQFSVERPDGSNFTLKIRSTKLEDSAMYFCASSEGGALQGGYTFGSGTRLTVV.

This clone was detected once. V and J are TRBV19 and TRBJ2-7; D gene unclear. The V end lost 5 bases, the J end lost 3 bases, and 11 bases lay between the germline ends. Germline V gene data show CDR1 as LNHDA and CDR2 as SQIVND (reference sequence). There are 13 residues in the CDR3. The CDR3 loop is CASSPPSGYEQYF. In DNA, the CDR3 is TGTGCCAGTAGTCCCCCCTCGGGCTACGAGCAGTACTTC.

This chain joins TRBV2 and TRBJ1-6; D is undetermined. The V gene lost 2 bases and the J gene lost 14 bases, with 10 bases spanning the gap. In germline, CDR1 is SNHLY, CDR2 FYNNEI. The CDR3 runs to 12 residues. The CDR3 DNA follows: TGTGCCAGCAGTGAAACTGGGCAGGCCCTCCACTTT. It codes for CASSETGQALHF.

The rearrangement links TRBV4-2 to TRBJ2-1; 10 nucleotides match TRBD2. Germline V gives CDR1 LGHNA, CDR2 YNFKEQ. The CDR3 is 15 amino acids. V lost 0 bases, J lost 8 bases, and 4 bases stayed unmatched. In nucleotides, the CDR3 is TGTGCCAGCAGCCAAGATTGGACTAGCGGCGATGAGCAGTTCTTC. Its protein product is CASSQDWTSGDEQFF.

J is TRBJ2-2 and V is TRBV5-6; 12 positions agree with TRBD1. Germline V gives CDR1 SGHDT, CDR2 YYEEEE. This CDR3 is 16 amino acids long. Trimming cost V 4 bases and J 7 bases; bases outside gene matches: 8. CDR3: CASSPGTGGLVGELFF. CDR3 nucleotide sequence: TGTGCCAGCAGCCCCGGGACAGGGGGCTTGGTCGGGGAGCTGTTTTTT.

This chain uses TRBV5-6 with TRBJ2-7; no definite D call. The CDR3 has 12 amino acids. The V gene lost 4 bases and the J gene lost 3 bases, with 8 bases spanning the gap. The germline V gene encodes CDR1 SGHDT and CDR2 YYEEEE. CDR3 coding DNA: TGTGCCAGCAGCAAGGAGTTCTACGAGCAGTACTTC. As protein: CASSKEFYEQYF.

The chain is built from TRBV28 and TRBJ2-5, with TRBD1 matching 8 bases. Matching the DNA end better, TRBJ2-7 makes the J call doubtful. The CDR3 has 14 amino acids. The germline V gene has CDR1 MDHEN and CDR2 SYDVKM. Here the CDR3 reads CASRNQGAMYEQYF. The CDR3 DNA follows: TGTGCCAGCAGAAACCAGGGGGCCATGTACGAGCAGTACTTC.

This chain connects TRBV19 to TRBJ2-2, with D unclear. The V gene lost 3 bases and the J gene lost 5 bases, with 7 bases spanning the gap. CDR3 length: 13 residues. Looked up from germline, CDR1 is LNHDA and CDR2 is SQIVND (reference sequence). The CDR3 DNA sequence: TGTGCCAGTAGTATCCAGGTGACCGGGGAGCTGTTTTTT. This translates into CASSIQVTGELFF.

The chain couples TRBV5-4 to TRBJ2-1; possible D gene TRBD2, 6 bases. Trimming removed 4 bases from V and 4 bases from J, with 18 bases in between. Germline lookup yields CDR1 SGHNT and CDR2 YYREEE (reference sequence). This CDR3 region has 16 residues. Here the CDR3 DNA reads TGTGCCAGCAGCCCCCAGTTTTTAGCGGAGTACAATGAGCAGTTCTTC. It yields the protein CASSPQFLAEYNEQFF.

A word on this clone: One end of the junction does not line up with germline, which may come from a read error. CDR3 residues: CASSSTGFSNQPQNF. The DNA of the CDR3 is TGTGCCAGCAGTTCGACAGGGTTTAGCAATCAGCCCCAGAATTTT. The chain employs TRBV27 and TRBJ1-5; 7 positions agree with TRBD1. This CDR3 contains 15 residues. CDR1 is MNHEY and CDR2 is SMNVEV in the germline V gene (reference sequence).

The chain has TRBV11-2 and TRBJ2-7; 10 positions agree with TRBD2. The CDR3 covers 17 residues. CDR1 and CDR2 (germline): SGHAT, FQNNGV. Germline trimming cut 5 bases from V and 5 bases from J; bases unmatched to any gene: 15. The CDR3 DNA reads as TGTGCCAGCAGCCCCCGGGGTAGCGGGGGGCCTCCTCACGAGCAGTACTTC. Residues: CASSPRGSGGPPHEQYF.

This clone was detected once. This chain uses TRBV28 with TRBJ2-5, with D tentatively TRBD2 (6 bases). CDR1 is MDHEN, CDR2 SYDVKM, per germline. This CDR3 has 14 amino acids. With 6 bases removed from V and 4 bases from J, the gap between germline ends came to 15 bases. Here the CDR3 reads CASRSAGDRETQYF. The CDR3 coding sequence is TGTGCCAGCAGATCAGCGGGCGACAGAGAGACCCAGTACTTC.

The V gene is TRBV7-9, the J gene TRBJ1-2, with 7 bases identical to TRBD1. From germline, CDR1 is SEHNR and CDR2 FQNEAQ (reference sequence). CDR3 length equals 17 residues. The V segment lost 5 bases and the J segment 0 bases; nucleotides outside the gene matches: 12. The CDR3 DNA reads as TGTGCCAGCAGCCCCGGCCGGACAGGCCGTCCTAACTATGGCTACACCTTC. Amino acids: CASSPGRTGRPNYGYTF. The complete variable domain, with remaining parts taken from reference TRBV7-9 and TRBJ1-2, reads DTGVSQNPRHKITKRGQNVTFRCDPISEHNRLYWYRQTLGQGPEFLTYFQNEAQLEKSRLLSDRFSAERPKGSFSTLEIQRTEQGDSAMYLCASSPGRTGRPNYGYTFGSGTRLTVV.

This rearrangement joins TRBV5-6 to TRBJ2-1, with D perhaps TRBD1 (5 bases). Trimming pared 5 bases from V and 0 bases from J, leaving 15 bases between. Germline-derived CDR1 and CDR2 are SGHDT and YYEEEE. This CDR3 has 16 amino acids. DNA for the CDR3: TGTGCCAGCAGGGAAGGGGTCCCCAGCTCCTACAATGAGCAGTTCTTC. The encoded protein is CASREGVPSSYNEQFF.

The chain couples TRBV29-1 to TRBJ2-3; possibly TRBD2 for D (5 bases). V was shortened by 5 bases and J by 7 bases, with 10 bases between the two germline ends. This CDR3 spans 11 amino acids. Looked up from germline, CDR1 is SQVTM and CDR2 is ANQGSEA. Here the CDR3 reads CSVQPGNTQYF. The CDR3 DNA reads TGCAGCGTTCAACCGGGAAATACGCAGTATTTT.

This chain links TRBV18 with TRBJ1-1, with D maybe TRBD1 (6 bases). The CDR3 extends over 16 amino acids. With 5 bases removed from V and 0 bases from J, the gap between germline ends came to 16 bases. Looked up from germline, CDR1 is KGHSH and CDR2 is LQKENI. The CDR3 DNA reads TGTGCCAGCTCATCAAGACAGGTTTTCATGAACACTGAAGCTTTCTTT. Translating gives CASSSRQVFMNTEAFF.

The chain uses TRBV7-2 and TRBJ1-1; D is perhaps TRBD1 (5 bases). The CDR3 covers 14 residues. Trimming took off 3 bases at V and 5 bases at J, with 13 bases between the two ends. Germline loops: CDR1 SGHTA, CDR2 FQGNSA. The CDR3 sequence is CASSFRQRLTEAFF. CDR3 sequence (DNA): TGTGCCAGCAGCTTCCGACAGCGCCTGACTGAAGCTTTCTTT. Full variable domain (missing parts from reference TRBV7-2 and TRBJ1-1): GAGVSQSPSNKVTEKGKDVELRCDPISGHTALYWYRQSLGQGLEFLIYFQGNSAPDKSGLPSDRFSAERTGGSVSTLTIQRTQQEDSAVYLCASSFRQRLTEAFFGQGTRLTVV.

The V and J genes are TRBV7-9 and TRBJ2-2, with TRBD2 matching 7 bases. The trim removed 5 bases at V and 5 bases at J, leaving 11 bases unmatched. The CDR3 is 16 residues long. Germline CDR1 and CDR2: SEHNR and FQNEAQ (reference sequence). The CDR3, as DNA: TGTGCCAGCAGCCCCCTTTGGGGCGGGGGAACCGGGGAGCTGTTTTTT. It specifies CASSPLWGGGTGELFF.

The chain is built from TRBV29-1 and TRBJ2-7; D gene ambiguous. Looked up from germline, CDR1 is SQVTM and CDR2 is ANQGSEA. The CDR3 contains 12 residues. Trimming cost V 4 bases and J 2 bases, with 9 bases left between them. The CDR3 reads CSVVPETYEQYF. CDR3 nucleotide sequence: TGCAGCGTTGTCCCAGAAACCTACGAGCAGTACTTC.

The CDR3 bases are TGTGCCAGCGGGGGACAGCTACCCTCTGGAAACACCATATATTTT. Protein: CASGGQLPSGNTIYF. The chain uses TRBV6-1 and TRBJ1-3, with TRBD1 matching 7 bases. Germline loops: CDR1 MNHNS, CDR2 SASEGT. Losses at the gene ends were 8 bases for V and 0 bases for J; bases not matched to a gene: 7. CDR3 size: 15 residues.

With respect to this clone: Germline is not matched at one junction end, which may reflect a read error. The J gene is TRBJ2-7, the V gene TRBV7-9; TRBD2 agrees at 10 bases. CDR1 is SEHNR, CDR2 FQNEAQ, per germline (reference sequence). CDR3 length: 16 residues. CDR3 loop: CSSSPISGRPDYEQYF. CDR3 nucleotide sequence: TGTTCCAGCAGCCCTATTAGCGGGAGGCCTGACTACGAGCAGTACTTC.

The rearrangement joins TRBV2 to TRBJ1-4; tentatively, D is TRBD1 (6 bases). Germline-derived CDR1 and CDR2 are SNHLY and FYNNEI. The CDR3 runs to 15 residues. V was clipped by 3 bases and J by 5 bases, with 13 bases between them. The CDR3 DNA sequence: TGTGCCAGCAGTGAGACAGGTTTAAAAAATGAAAAACTGTTTTTT. It specifies CASSETGLKNEKLFF.

The chain joins TRBV19 to TRBJ2-7, with a tentative D call TRBD2 (6 bases). The CDR3 contains 15 residues. Per the germline V gene, CDR1 is LNHDA and CDR2 is SQIVND (reference sequence). V lost 6 bases, J lost 0 bases, and 15 bases lay in between. In DNA form, the CDR3 reads TGTGCCAGTAGCTATAGCGGACGTAGCTCCTACGAGCAGTACTTC. Translating it yields CASSYSGRSSYEQYF.

J is TRBJ1-1 and V is TRBV4-1; 9 bases map to TRBD1. The CDR3 consists of 15 residues. CDR1 MGHRA and CDR2 YSYEKL come from the germline V gene. The V and J ends lost 4 bases and 4 bases, in that order; junction bases with no gene match: 7. CDR3 region: CASSLPGQGSTEAFF. The CDR3 DNA sequence: TGCGCCAGCAGCCTTCCGGGACAGGGAAGCACTGAAGCTTTCTTT.

This clone was seen ten or more times. The chain is built from TRBV5-5 and TRBJ1-4; 7 positions match TRBD1. Germline lookup yields CDR1 SGHKS and CDR2 YYEKEE (reference sequence). This CDR3 has 13 residues. V was clipped by 5 bases and J by 11 bases; unmatched bases: 9. The DNA for the CDR3 is TGTGCCAGCAGTCCAGGGGGGACTAGGAAACTGTTTTTT. It translates to CASSPGGTRKLFF.

The chain carries TRBV9 and TRBJ2-1, with 11 bases aligning to TRBD2. Per germline, CDR1 SGDLS and CDR2 YYNGEE. With V trimmed by 0 bases and J by 5 bases, 10 bases remained unmatched. The CDR3 is 18 amino acids. CDR3 nucleotide sequence: TGTGCCAGCAGCGTAGGACTAGCGGGAATCGGTATGGACAATGAGCAGTTCTTC. This encodes CASSVGLAGIGMDNEQFF. The entire variable domain, with the rest obtained from reference TRBV9 and TRBJ2-1, is as follows: DSGVTQTPKHLITATGQRVTLRCSPRSGDLSVYWYQQSLDQGLQFLIQYYNGEERAKGNILERFSAQQFPDLHSELNLSSLELGDSALYFCASSVGLAGIGMDNEQFFGPGTRLTVL.

The J gene is TRBJ1-1, the V gene TRBV6-5; the match to TRBD1 covers 7 bases. The CDR3 covers 14 residues. Germline CDR1 MNHEY, CDR2 SVGAGI. V lost 0 bases to trimming and J lost 3 bases; unmatched junction nucleotides: 1. The CDR3 protein is CASSYSQGYTEAFF. The CDR3 DNA is TGTGCCAGCAGTTACTCACAGGGGTACACTGAAGCTTTCTTT.

V usage is TRBV29-1 and J usage is TRBJ2-3; possibly TRBD1 for D (6 bases). Germline V gene data show CDR1 as SQVTM and CDR2 as ANQGSEA. Trimming removed 7 bases from V and 1 base from J, with 15 bases in between. The CDR3 covers 14 residues. The CDR3 DNA is TGCAGCGCATATGGGGGCATGGGCACAGATACGCAGTATTTT. Protein product: CSAYGGMGTDTQYF.

In its sample, this clone was seen a few times. J is TRBJ1-4 and V is TRBV4-1; 9 bases match TRBD1. Germline loops: CDR1 MGHRA, CDR2 YSYEKL. The CDR3 runs to 16 residues. After removal of 0 bases from V and 7 bases from J, the junction contained 6 bases not matched to a gene. The CDR3 loop is CASSQDGGTGSEKLFF. The CDR3 DNA reads as TGCGCCAGCAGCCAAGATGGCGGGACAGGGAGTGAAAAACTGTTTTTT.

This chain joins TRBV19 and TRBJ1-1, with a possible D match to TRBD1 (6 bases). Germline assignment: CDR1 LNHDA and CDR2 SQIVND (reference sequence). The CDR3 has 18 amino acids. Trimming removed 5 bases at V and 4 bases at J, with 26 bases between. CDR3 in DNA: TGTGCCAGTAGTCCAAACCCAAAACAACAGGGTACGTCCACTGAAGCTTTCTTT. Its protein is CASSPNPKQQGTSTEAFF.